Each of the 13 T cell receptor beta chains below was sequenced from the same sample in a study of cytomegalovirus exposure and HLA in healthy donors. In the PCR, 60 Vbeta and 13 Jbeta primers were used. Sequencing was performed with immunoSEQ multiplex PCR; in TCRdb, only in-frame clones are kept and a portion is missing. Of around 200,000 clones listed, 75% to 85% were seen once; the top ten hold less than 2.5%. The material sequenced was PBMCs. These receptors all come from a woman between 45 and 60 years old in good health and CMV-seronegative.

The chain employs TRBV2 and TRBJ2-3; 10 bases fit TRBD2. V trimming: 6 bases; J trimming: 1 base; junction bases outside the gene matches: 4. The CDR3 runs to 15 residues. The germline V gene has CDR1 SNHLY and CDR2 FYNNEI. CDR3 in DNA: TGTGCCAGCAGGGCCGGGACTAGCGGCACAGATACGCAGTATTTT. Amino acids: CASRAGTSGTDTQYF.

The chain recombines TRBV5-1 with TRBJ2-7; 8 bases match TRBD1. Germline V lookup: CDR1 SGHRS, CDR2 YFSETQ. This CDR3 contains 15 residues. V lost 5 bases, J lost 2 bases, and 9 bases stayed unmatched. The CDR3 loop is CASSPGQGHTYEQYF. Written as DNA, the CDR3 is TGCGCCAGCAGTCCCGGACAGGGTCATACCTACGAGCAGTACTTC.

Only one count was recorded for this clone. The chain carries TRBV27 and TRBJ1-5; 12 bases are a match to TRBD1. The CDR3 extends over 18 amino acids. V gave up 5 bases and J gave up 2 bases; unmatched junction bases: 10. Germline V CDR1 and CDR2: MNHEY, SMNVEV (reference sequence). CDR3 nucleotide sequence: TGTGCCAGCAGTCCCCGGGACAGGGGGCTAAGTGGCAATCAGCCCCAGCATTTT. Translation gives CASSPRDRGLSGNQPQHF.

The rearrangement links TRBV28 to TRBJ2-4; 7 bases are a match to TRBD2. CDR1 and CDR2 (germline): MDHEN, SYDVKM. The junction had 5 bases not matched to a gene; V was cut back by 2 bases and J by 1 base. This CDR3 is 16 amino acids long. CDR3 in amino acids: CASSLSISGAKNIQYF. The CDR3 DNA is TGTGCCAGCAGTTTAAGTATTAGCGGGGCCAAAAACATTCAGTACTTC.

The rearrangement links TRBV6-1 to TRBJ2-7, with 9 bases lining up with TRBD1. CDR1 and CDR2 (germline): MNHNS, SASEGT. V was pared by 1 base and J by 2 bases, with 12 bases of the junction left unmatched. The CDR3 is 18 amino acids. The CDR3 coding sequence is TGTGCCAGCAGTGAAGGTTGGGGGACAGGGAAGAGGGCCTACGAGCAGTACTTC. Protein: CASSEGWGTGKRAYEQYF.

V is TRBV9 and J is TRBJ2-7, with 9 bases matching TRBD1. In germline, CDR1 is SGDLS, CDR2 YYNGEE. The CDR3 extends over 14 amino acids. The V gene end was trimmed by 3 bases and the J gene end by 7 bases; junction bases not matched to a gene: 8. The CDR3 region has the DNA TGTGCCAGCAGCGATATACCCGGGACAGGGGAGCAGTACTTC. Its protein product is CASSDIPGTGEQYF.

This clone was counted a single time. The chain links TRBV29-1 to TRBJ1-4, with 10 nucleotides matching TRBD1. This CDR3 is 16 amino acids long. Trimming took 6 bases from V and 8 from J; bases not matched to a gene: 15. Germline loops: CDR1 SQVTM, CDR2 ANQGSEA. The CDR3 sequence: CSVAGKTGQGNEKLFF. The CDR3 region has the DNA TGCAGCGTGGCAGGGAAAACGGGACAGGGGAACGAAAAACTGTTTTTT.

The chain employs TRBV14 and TRBJ1-4, with D possibly being TRBD1 (5 bases). CDR1 and CDR2 (germline): SGHDN, FVKESK. The CDR3 spans 13 residues. V was clipped by 4 bases and J by 6 bases, with 9 bases between them. As DNA, the CDR3 is TGTGCCAGCAGCCGCAGGGAGGATGAAAAACTGTTTTTT. Protein sequence: CASSRREDEKLFF.

V and J are TRBV9 and TRBJ2-3; the D gene is possibly TRBD1 (6 bases). V lost 3 bases, J lost 2 bases, and 10 bases lay in between. CDR3 length: 14 residues. Germline CDR1 reads SGDLS; CDR2 reads YYNGEE. This CDR3 is CASSGGHSTDTQYF. The CDR3 DNA sequence: TGTGCCAGCAGCGGGGGGCACTCCACAGATACGCAGTATTTT. The variable domain in full, completed from reference TRBV9 and TRBJ2-3, reads DSGVTQTPKHLITATGQRVTLRCSPRSGDLSVYWYQQSLDQGLQFLIQYYNGEERAKGNILERFSAQQFPDLHSELNLSSLELGDSALYFCASSGGHSTDTQYFGPGTRLTVL.

The J gene is TRBJ1-5, the V gene TRBV15; 7 nucleotides match TRBD1. Germline V gene sequence: CDR1 LNHNV, CDR2 YYDKDF (reference sequence). Trimming at V came to 1 base and at J to 4 bases, leaving 10 bases not matched to a gene. The CDR3 sequence is 17 residues long. Here the CDR3 reads CATSRGPSGGRNQPQHF. DNA of the CDR3: TGTGCCACCAGCAGAGGCCCCTCAGGGGGAAGGAATCAGCCCCAGCATTTT. Supplemented by reference TRBV15 and TRBJ1-5, the full variable domain reads DAMVIQNPRYQVTQFGKPVTLSCSQTLNHNVMYWYQQKSSQAPKLLFHYYDKDFNNEADTPDNFQSRRPNTSFCFLDIRSPGLGDTAMYLCATSRGPSGGRNQPQHFGDGTRLSIL.

The CDR3: CASSLTRGHGYTF. CDR3 nucleotides: TGTGCCAGCAGCTTGACCAGGGGACACGGCTACACCTTC. V gene TRBV7-3 combines with J gene TRBJ1-2; D perhaps matches TRBD1 (6 bases). V was shortened by 3 bases and J by 8 bases, with 13 bases between the two germline ends. CDR1 SGHTA and CDR2 FQGTGA come from the germline V gene. The CDR3 consists of 13 residues.

About this clone: The sample contains more than one DNA sequence encoding this CDR3. This chain connects TRBV15 to TRBJ2-7, with D perhaps matching TRBD1 (6 bases). V lost 1 base and J 5 bases, leaving 15 bases between the germline ends. There are 15 residues in the CDR3. Germline CDR1 and CDR2: LNHNV and YYDKDF (reference sequence). This CDR3 is CATSRAGERRDEQYF. CDR3 DNA sequence: TGTGCCACCAGCAGAGCAGGGGAACGTCGGGACGAGCAGTACTTC.

The rearrangement links TRBV28 to TRBJ1-5; no clear D gene. Germline CDR1 and CDR2: MDHEN and SYDVKM. V was clipped by 6 bases and J by 0 bases, with 15 bases between them. The CDR3 has 16 amino acids. The CDR3 bases are TGTGCCAGCAGCTCGCCCGTAGAGAATAGCAATCAGCCCCAGCATTTT. Translated, it gives CASSSPVENSNQPQHF.